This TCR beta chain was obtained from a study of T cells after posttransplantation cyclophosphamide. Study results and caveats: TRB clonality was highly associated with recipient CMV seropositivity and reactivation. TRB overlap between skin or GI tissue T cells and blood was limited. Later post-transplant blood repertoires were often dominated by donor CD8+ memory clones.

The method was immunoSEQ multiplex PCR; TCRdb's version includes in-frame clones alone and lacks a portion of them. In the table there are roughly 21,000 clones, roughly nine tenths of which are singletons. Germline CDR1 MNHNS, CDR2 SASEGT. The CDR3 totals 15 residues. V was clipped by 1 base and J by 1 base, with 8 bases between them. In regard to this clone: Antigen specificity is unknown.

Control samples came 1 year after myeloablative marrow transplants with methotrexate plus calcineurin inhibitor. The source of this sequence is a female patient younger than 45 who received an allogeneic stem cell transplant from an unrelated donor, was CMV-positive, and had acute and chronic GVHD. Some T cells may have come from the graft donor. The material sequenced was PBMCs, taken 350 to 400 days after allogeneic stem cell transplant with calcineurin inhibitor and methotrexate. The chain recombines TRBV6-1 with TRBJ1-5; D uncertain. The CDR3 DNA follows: TGTGCCAGCAGTGAAGTCACGGGGAGCAATCAGCCCCAGCATTTT. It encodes CASSEVTGSNQPQHF.